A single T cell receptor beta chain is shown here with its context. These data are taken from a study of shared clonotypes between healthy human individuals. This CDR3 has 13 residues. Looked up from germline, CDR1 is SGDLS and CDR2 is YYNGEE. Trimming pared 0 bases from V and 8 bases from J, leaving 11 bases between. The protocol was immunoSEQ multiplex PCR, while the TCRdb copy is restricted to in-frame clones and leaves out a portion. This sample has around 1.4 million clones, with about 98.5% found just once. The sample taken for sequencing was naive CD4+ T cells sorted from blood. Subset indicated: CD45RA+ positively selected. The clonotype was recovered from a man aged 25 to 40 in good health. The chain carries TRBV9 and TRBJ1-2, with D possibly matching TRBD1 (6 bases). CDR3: CASSVDRAGGYTF. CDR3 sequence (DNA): TGTGCCAGCAGCGTAGACAGGGCCGGGGGCTACACCTTC.